Shown below are 24 T cell receptor beta chains from a single sample sequenced in a study of OX40 agonist ivuxolimab in advanced cancers. To prepare the library, the immunoSEQ multiplex PCR assay was applied. Entries here come from immuneACCESS through TCRdb and include only in-frame sequences with V and J called. Some clones fail to appear in such tables; in the studies checked, an unresolved V gene covers under half of the shortfall, and the cause of the remainder is unknown. In all, the sample holds fewer than 15,000 clones, and about 77% of those were seen once. The ten largest clones capture less than 35% of the sample. The input for sequencing was CD4+ or CD8+ T cells sorted from blood, taken in a trial of the OX40 agonist ivuxolimab. All receptors derive from an adult with an advanced solid tumor such as melanoma, head and neck, liver or kidney cancer.

This clone was found a few times. This chain joins TRBV25-1 and TRBJ1-1; possibly TRBD1 for D (5 bases). Germline V lookup: CDR1 MGHDK, CDR2 SYGVNS. V lost 4 bases and J lost 0, with 21 bases in between. The CDR3 totals 18 residues. CDR3 bases: TGTGCCAGCAGTGCCAACACAGCCAAGGGGTCGATGAACACTGAAGCTTTCTTT. Amino acid sequence: CASSANTAKGSMNTEAFF. The full variable domain, rest sourced from reference TRBV25-1 and TRBJ1-1, is EADIYQTPRYLVIGTGKKITLECSQTMGHDKMYWYQQDPGMELHLIHYSYGVNSTEKGDLSSESTVSRIRTEHFPLTLESARPSHTSQYLCASSANTAKGSMNTEAFFGQGTRLTVV.

This clone was picked up a small number of times. This rearrangement joins TRBV5-1 to TRBJ1-2, with D possibly TRBD1 on 6 matching bases. The CDR3 totals 15 residues. Trimming took 2 bases from V and 6 from J, leaving 17 bases between them. Germline CDR1 SGHRS, CDR2 YFSETQ. CDR3 sequence (DNA): TGCGCCAGCAGCTTTGGTACAGGGCGGTCGGATGGCTACACCTTC. It translates to CASSFGTGRSDGYTF.

This clone was detected a few times. The genes are TRBV6-1 and TRBJ1-1, with a possible D match to TRBD1 (5 bases). Germline CDR1 is MNHNS and CDR2 is SASEGT. V was shortened by 6 bases and J by 1 base, with 9 bases between the two germline ends. The CDR3 is 13 amino acids. CDR3 sequence: CASSWGPNTEAFF. CDR3 nucleotides: TGTGCCAGCAGCTGGGGCCCGAACACTGAAGCTTTCTTT.

V usage is TRBV27 and J usage is TRBJ2-5; tentatively, D is TRBD1 or TRBD2 (6 bases each). In germline, CDR1 is MNHEY, CDR2 SMNVEV (reference sequence). The V and J ends lost 3 bases and 1 base respectively, with 15 bases between them. CDR3 length: 16 amino acids. DNA for the CDR3: TGTGCCAGCAGTTTCTCAAGGTGGGGGGCCCAAGAGACCCAGTACTTC. It translates to CASSFSRWGAQETQYF.

The chain is built from TRBV9 and TRBJ2-3, with D perhaps given as TRBD1 or TRBD2 (5 bases each). With 4 bases removed from V and 2 bases from J, the gap between germline ends came to 17 bases. From germline, CDR1 is SGDLS and CDR2 YYNGEE. This CDR3 has 16 residues. The CDR3 loop is CASSPPRDPATDTQYF. CDR3 coding DNA: TGTGCCAGCAGCCCCCCCCGGGACCCCGCCACAGATACGCAGTATTTT.

V usage is TRBV27 and J usage is TRBJ2-1, with TRBD2 as a possible D gene (5 bases). V shed 7 bases and J shed 7 bases, with 14 bases lying between them. CDR3 length: 13 residues. The V gene's germline CDR1 is MNHEY and CDR2 SMNVEV (reference sequence). Written as DNA, the CDR3 is TGTGCCAGCAAGGCCACTAGATTGAATGAGCAGTTCTTC. Translated, it gives CASKATRLNEQFF.

The chain uses TRBV6-1 and TRBJ1-1, with D possibly being TRBD1 (6 bases). CDR1 and CDR2 from the germline V gene are MNHNS and SASEGT. The CDR3 has 15 amino acids. The V end was cut by 6 bases, the J end by 5 bases, with 19 bases between. The CDR3, as DNA: TGTGCCAGCAGAACTCCAGGGGCAGGAGGGACTGAAGCTTTCTTT. It specifies CASRTPGAGGTEAFF.

The V call is TRBV9, the J call TRBJ2-3; possible D gene TRBD1, 6 bases. Trimming removed 4 bases at V and 4 bases at J, with 13 bases between. This CDR3 spans 14 amino acids. The V gene's germline CDR1 is SGDLS and CDR2 YYNGEE. This chain's CDR3 is CASSNTGRSDTQYF. As DNA, the CDR3 is TGTGCCAGCAGCAACACAGGGAGATCAGATACGCAGTATTTT.

V is TRBV19 and J is TRBJ2-3, with 10 nucleotides matching TRBD1. V dropped 5 bases and J dropped 2; count of bases not matched to a gene: 7. In germline, CDR1 is LNHDA, CDR2 SQIVND (reference sequence). This CDR3 spans 16 amino acids. CDR3 bases: TGTGCCAGTAGTGCTAGACAGGGGGCGGACACAGATACGCAGTATTTT. Translation gives CASSARQGADTDTQYF.

By frequency in the sample, this clone is medium-sized (0.01 to 0.1%). This chain connects TRBV11-2 to TRBJ2-5; weak D call: TRBD1 (5 bases). CDR1 SGHAT and CDR2 FQNNGV come from the germline V gene. CDR3 length equals 16 residues. V was trimmed by 5 bases and J by 4 bases, leaving 20 bases between them. DNA for the CDR3: TGTGCCAGCAGCCCGACACGAGCGAGAAGGGGAGAGACCCAGTACTTC. Its translation is CASSPTRARRGETQYF.

This clone was detected only once. The J gene is TRBJ2-5, the V gene TRBV5-6; TRBD2 might be the D (6 bases). This CDR3 contains 14 residues. Germline CDR1 SGHDT, CDR2 YYEEEE. Trimming removed 3 bases from V and 4 bases from J, with 13 bases in between. CDR3 coding DNA: TGTGCCAGCAGCTCCCGCGGGGCCCTAGAGACCCAGTACTTC. It translates to CASSSRGALETQYF.

The chain links TRBV28 to TRBJ2-3; D is unresolved. The germline V gene has CDR1 MDHEN and CDR2 SYDVKM. With 3 bases removed from V and 0 bases from J, the gap between germline ends came to 10 bases. There are 15 residues in the CDR3. The CDR3 DNA follows: TGTGCCAGCAGTTTTGTCGGAACTAGCACAGATACGCAGTATTTT. As protein: CASSFVGTSTDTQYF.

The chain recombines TRBV4-1 with TRBJ1-5; D gene uncertain. Trimming shortened V by 5 bases and J by 6 bases, and 11 bases separated the two germline ends. The germline V gene has CDR1 MGHRA and CDR2 YSYEKL. The CDR3 is 13 amino acids. The CDR3 coding sequence is TGCGCCAGCAGCGCAGCCTGGGGTCAGCCCCAGCATTTT. It translates to CASSAAWGQPQHF.

V and J are TRBV6-6 and TRBJ1-4, with D unresolved. CDR1 is MNHNY and CDR2 is SVGAGI in the germline V gene (reference sequence). CDR3 length: 15 residues. V dropped 2 bases and J dropped 5 bases, with 12 bases sitting between them. The CDR3 sequence is CASSYLRTENEKLFF. Written as DNA, the CDR3 is TGTGCCAGCAGTTACCTGAGGACGGAAAATGAAAAACTGTTTTTT.

This chain joins TRBV7-6 and TRBJ2-1, with D possibly TRBD2 on 6 matching bases. Germline V gives CDR1 SGHVS, CDR2 FNYEAQ. The CDR3 covers 14 residues. V lost 4 bases and J lost 4, with 11 bases in between. Here the CDR3 reads CASSSFGGYNEQFF. CDR3 in DNA: TGTGCCAGCAGCTCTTTCGGGGGTTACAATGAGCAGTTCTTC.

The CDR3 region is CASSLGADTQYF. The CDR3 DNA is TGTGCCAGCAGCCTAGGGGCAGATACGCAGTATTTT. The rearrangement joins TRBV7-9 to TRBJ2-3; maybe TRBD1 (5 bases). Germline loops: CDR1 SEHNR, CDR2 FQNEAQ (reference sequence). The CDR3 runs 12 residues. V lost 5 bases to trimming and J lost 4 bases, with 7 bases between them.

This clone was seen just once. V usage is TRBV4-3 and J usage is TRBJ1-2; D may be TRBD1 (5 bases). The CDR3 totals 15 residues. Trimming pared 0 bases from V and 5 bases from J, leaving 13 bases between. Germline V lookup: CDR1 LGHNA, CDR2 YSLEER. The CDR3 region is CASSQDGGGLYGYTF. The CDR3 DNA follows: TGCGCCAGCAGCCAAGATGGGGGGGGTTTGTATGGCTACACCTTC.

The V gene is TRBV10-3, the J gene TRBJ2-3, with 12 bases identical to TRBD1. This CDR3 contains 14 residues. V trimming: 4 bases; J trimming: 6 bases; junction bases outside the gene matches: 2. CDR1 and CDR2 from the germline V gene are ENHRY and SYGVKD. The CDR3 is CAISAGQGADTQYF. The CDR3 nucleotides are TGTGCCATCAGTGCGGGACAGGGGGCCGATACGCAGTATTTT.

This clone was seen a handful of times. This chain uses TRBV7-8 with TRBJ1-4; no firm D call. The length of the CDR3 is 17 residues. Trimming stripped 2 bases from V and 4 bases from J, with 17 bases between. Germline V gene data show CDR1 as SGHVS and CDR2 as FQNEAQ. This chain's CDR3 is CASSLSRLEQYNEKLFF. The CDR3 DNA sequence: TGTGCCAGCAGCTTAAGTCGGCTTGAACAGTATAATGAAAAACTGTTTTTT.

This chain connects TRBV28 to TRBJ2-2; a weak D match, TRBD1 (6 bases). The CDR3 length is 17 residues. Germline loops: CDR1 MDHEN, CDR2 SYDVKM. V shed 5 bases and J shed 3 bases, with 19 bases lying between them. This CDR3 is CASSDTSGEKDTGELFF. In DNA, the CDR3 is TGTGCCAGCAGTGATACTTCAGGGGAGAAGGACACCGGGGAGCTGTTTTTT.

The chain combines TRBV4-1 with TRBJ2-1, with D possibly TRBD2 on 6 matching bases. CDR3 length equals 16 residues. Trimming removed 2 bases at V and 0 bases at J, with 11 bases between. From germline, CDR1 is MGHRA and CDR2 YSYEKL. The CDR3 reads CASSQYRGNSYNEQFF. In DNA form, the CDR3 reads TGCGCCAGCAGCCAATACCGGGGGAACTCCTACAATGAGCAGTTCTTC.

The chain couples TRBV9 to TRBJ2-3; weak D call: TRBD2 (5 bases). Germline values: CDR1 SGDLS, CDR2 YYNGEE. The CDR3 length is 15 residues. Trimming pared 4 bases from V and 3 bases from J, leaving 15 bases between. The CDR3 spells CASSLRDTWTDTQYF. The CDR3 nucleotides read TGTGCCAGCAGCCTACGGGATACCTGGACAGATACGCAGTATTTT.

This chain links TRBV4-1 with TRBJ2-7; tentatively, D is TRBD1 or TRBD2 (6 bases each). Germline V gives CDR1 MGHRA, CDR2 YSYEKL. The CDR3 spans 15 residues. With 1 base removed from V and 3 bases from J, the gap between germline ends came to 13 bases. CDR3 coding DNA: TGCGCCAGCAGCCAAGCCGAGGGGGGACTCTACGAGCAGTACTTC. Amino acid sequence: CASSQAEGGLYEQYF.

The chain couples TRBV9 to TRBJ2-1; a weak D match, TRBD2 (6 bases). The CDR3 has 16 amino acids. CDR1 and CDR2 (germline): SGDLS, YYNGEE. Trimming took off 3 bases at V and 0 bases at J, with 13 bases between the two ends. The CDR3 sequence: CASSGAPGSSYNEQFF. CDR3 bases: TGTGCCAGCAGCGGGGCCCCCGGGAGCTCCTACAATGAGCAGTTCTTC.